This T cell receptor (beta chain) was observed in a study of shared clonotypes between healthy human individuals. Measured with immunoSEQ multiplex PCR; TCRdb has only the in-frame clones, and not every one. The table lists 700,000 or so clones, about 78% of them singletons, with less than 2% in the top ten. Regarding the study as a whole: Few donors restricted represented genetic and exposure-history diversity.

V lost 2 bases, J lost 2 bases, and 1 base lay in between. The CDR3 has 11 amino acids. The germline CDR1 and CDR2 sequences are GTSNPN and SVGIG (reference sequence). For this clone: As yet, its antigen is unknown.

The V gene is TRBV30, the J gene TRBJ2-4, with no clear D. The specimen was memory CD4+ T cells sorted from blood. As for subset: CD45RA-negative fraction. This sequence was found in a woman aged 25 to 39 in good health. The CDR3 region is CAWSTKNIQYF. The CDR3, as DNA: TGTGCCTGGAGTACCAAAAACATTCAGTACTTC.